The 21 T cell receptor beta chains below were found in one sample sequenced in a study of resident and recirculating memory T cells in vitiligo listed by TCRdb under 2018. Library creation used the immunoSEQ multiplex PCR assay. This immuneACCESS table, as held by TCRdb, lists in-frame sequences with V and J called but not all clones. Of the missing ones, under half trace to an unresolved V gene in checked studies; the others have no known cause. This sample comprises 40,000 to 50,000 clones, about 93% of them detected only once. The biggest ten clones account for 4.5% of the sample. Sequenced sample: blood. These receptors were collected from a male donor with vitiligo.

V and J are TRBV11-2 and TRBJ2-1; tentative D call: TRBD1 (7 bases). In germline, CDR1 is SGHAT, CDR2 FQNNGV. V was shortened by 5 bases and J by 3 bases, with 20 bases between the two germline ends. CDR3 size: 17 residues. CDR3 in DNA: TGTGCCAGCAGCCGTACGGGAGACAGGGCGGGCTACAATGAGCAGTTCTTC. Translation gives CASSRTGDRAGYNEQFF.

The rearrangement joins TRBV7-8 to TRBJ1-1; D is uncertain. The CDR3 sequence is 15 residues long. With 4 bases removed from V and 0 bases from J, the gap between germline ends came to 12 bases. Germline V gene data show CDR1 as SGHVS and CDR2 as FQNEAQ. CDR3 nucleotides: TGTGCCAGCAGCTCACAAGCGGCAGTGAACACTGAAGCTTTCTTT. Amino acid sequence: CASSSQAAVNTEAFF.

The chain has TRBV18 and TRBJ2-7; 7 bases align to TRBD1. Trimming at V came to 3 bases and at J to 5 bases, leaving 4 bases not matched to a gene. Germline values: CDR1 KGHSH, CDR2 LQKENI. The CDR3 sequence is 13 residues long. Written as DNA, the CDR3 is TGTGCCAGCTCACCGTATACAGGGGACGAGCAGTACTTC. It codes for CASSPYTGDEQYF.

The rearrangement links TRBV27 to TRBJ1-2, with 7 bases fitting TRBD1. Germline lookup yields CDR1 MNHEY and CDR2 SMNVEV (reference sequence). The CDR3 has 15 amino acids. Unmatched junction bases numbered 7, after V lost 2 bases and J lost 4 bases. Here the CDR3 DNA reads TGTGCCAGCAGTTTAAAGGGGGCGCCAGGCTATGGCTACACCTTC. It is translated as CASSLKGAPGYGYTF.

V and J are TRBV6-1 and TRBJ1-2; D is unclear. The CDR3 length is 20 residues. Between the trimmed V and J ends, which lost 2 bases and 3 bases, there was a span of 28 bases. Germline V gives CDR1 MNHNS, CDR2 SASEGT. Written as DNA, the CDR3 is TGTGCCAGCAGTGAAATTCGCTCGCTAAGGAGGGCTACTTTGGACTATGGCTACACCTTC. Encoded protein: CASSEIRSLRRATLDYGYTF.

This sequence joins TRBV5-1 and TRBJ2-7; D gene uncertain. V was clipped by 0 bases and J by 0 bases, with 7 bases between them. Germline lookup yields CDR1 SGHRS and CDR2 YFSETQ. The CDR3 length is 14 residues. This CDR3 is CASSLVPVSYEQYF. DNA for the CDR3: TGCGCCAGCAGCTTGGTTCCCGTCTCCTACGAGCAGTACTTC.

This clone was detected only once. V and J are TRBV7-6 and TRBJ2-5; TRBD1 might be the D (6 bases). Trimming removed 5 bases from V and 3 bases from J, with 10 bases in between. The CDR3 is 13 residues long. Germline V CDR1 and CDR2: SGHVS, FNYEAQ. CDR3: CASSRWTEETQYF. The CDR3 DNA follows: TGTGCCAGCAGCCGGTGGACAGAAGAGACCCAGTACTTC.

This chain joins TRBV19 and TRBJ1-2; D call uncertain. The CDR3 runs 13 residues. Looked up from germline, CDR1 is LNHDA and CDR2 is SQIVND (reference sequence). V lost 8 bases and J lost 1, with 11 bases in between. This CDR3 is CASLKLGNYGYTF. CDR3 DNA sequence: TGTGCCAGTCTGAAACTCGGTAACTATGGCTACACCTTC.

The rearrangement uses TRBV9 and TRBJ2-1, with a weak D call TRBD2 (5 bases). Per the germline V gene, CDR1 is SGDLS and CDR2 is YYNGEE. Trimming pared 4 bases from V and 0 bases from J, leaving 20 bases between. This CDR3 region has 18 residues. The DNA for the CDR3 is TGTGCCAGCAGCAAGACTAAGGACGAGACCCGCTCCTACAATGAGCAGTTCTTC. The encoded protein is CASSKTKDETRSYNEQFF.

This chain links TRBV2 with TRBJ1-2; TRBD1 is a possible D gene (6 bases). Germline V CDR1 and CDR2: SNHLY, FYNNEI. The germline V and J ends were trimmed by 11 bases and 1 base, with 26 bases remaining between them. The CDR3 runs to 17 residues. The CDR3 region has the DNA TGTGCCTGCGAACTAGGACAGAGGGAGCCCTATAACTATGGCTACACCTTC. Protein product: CACELGQREPYNYGYTF.

V is TRBV18 and J is TRBJ2-3, with D perhaps TRBD1 (6 bases). Germline V gene sequence: CDR1 KGHSH, CDR2 LQKENI. Trimming removed 3 bases at V and 3 bases at J, with 13 bases between. The CDR3 has 15 amino acids. CDR3 sequence reads: CASSPGASFTDTQYF. The CDR3 DNA sequence: TGTGCCAGCTCACCGGGGGCGAGCTTTACAGATACGCAGTATTTT. Based on the CDR3 plus reference TRBV18 and TRBJ2-3, the full variable domain is NAGVMQNPRHLVRRRGQEARLRCSPMKGHSHVYWYRQLPEEGLKFMVYLQKENIIDESGMPKERFSAEFPKEGPSILRIQQVVRGDSAAYFCASSPGASFTDTQYFGPGTRLTVL.

The chain combines TRBV28 with TRBJ1-3; D is uncertain. The CDR3 length is 11 residues. Trimming cost V 4 bases and J 11 bases, with 9 bases left between them. Looked up from germline, CDR1 is MDHEN and CDR2 is SYDVKM. CDR3 in DNA: TGTGCCAGCAGTTCGCCCGGGGCCATATATTTT. This translates into CASSSPGAIYF. The full variable domain, completed using reference TRBV28 and TRBJ1-3, is DVKVTQSSRYLVKRTGEKVFLECVQDMDHENMFWYRQDPGLGLRLIYFSYDVKMKEKGDIPEGYSVSREKKERFSLILESASTNQTSMYLCASSSPGAIYFGEGSWLTVV.

This sequence joins TRBV5-8 and TRBJ2-1, with TRBD2 matching 13 bases. Germline trimming cut 0 bases from V and 7 bases from J; bases unmatched to any gene: 4. There are 16 residues in the CDR3. CDR1 SGHTS and CDR2 YDEGEE come from the germline V gene. CDR3 coding DNA: TGTGCCAGCAGCTTGGCCACACTAGCGGGGGGGAATGAGCAGTTCTTC. Protein sequence: CASSLATLAGGNEQFF.

This chain uses TRBV15 with TRBJ1-2; the D is unclear. Germline CDR1 is LNHNV and CDR2 is YYDKDF (reference sequence). Trimming took 1 base from V and 4 from J, leaving 13 bases between them. The CDR3 is made up of 15 amino acids. CDR3 amino acids: CATSRVEGWGYGYTF. CDR3 coding DNA: TGTGCCACCAGCAGAGTCGAGGGCTGGGGCTATGGCTACACCTTC.

V gene TRBV15 combines with J gene TRBJ2-3; 10 positions match TRBD2. The CDR3 is 17 residues long. Germline lookup yields CDR1 LNHNV and CDR2 YYDKDF (reference sequence). Unmatched junction bases numbered 10, after V lost 6 bases and J lost 1 base. The CDR3: CATSTWGGTSGTDTQYF. The CDR3 nucleotides are TGTGCCACCAGTACCTGGGGAGGGACTAGCGGCACAGATACGCAGTATTTT.

This chain joins TRBV7-9 and TRBJ1-2; D unclear. V was shortened by 5 bases and J by 4 bases, with 11 bases between the two germline ends. Per germline, CDR1 SEHNR and CDR2 FQNEAQ (reference sequence). The CDR3 loop spans 13 amino acids. CDR3 sequence (DNA): TGTGCCAGCAGCCAATCTAGTTCCTATGGCTACACCTTC. This encodes CASSQSSSYGYTF.

The chain links TRBV19 to TRBJ1-5; D not certain. V dropped 3 bases and J dropped 0 bases, with 9 bases sitting between them. The germline gives CDR1 LNHDA, CDR2 SQIVND (reference sequence). This CDR3 region has 15 residues. The chain's CDR3 is CASSIELYSNQPQHF. CDR3 nucleotide sequence: TGTGCCAGTAGTATTGAGTTGTATAGCAATCAGCCCCAGCATTTT.

The genes are TRBV6-5 and TRBJ2-5, with TRBD2 matching 13 bases. The CDR3 covers 15 residues. J gave up 5 bases and V 5 bases, and 5 bases lay outside the gene matches. From germline, CDR1 is MNHEY and CDR2 SVGAGI. CDR3 amino acids: CASSKGLAGRETQYF. DNA of the CDR3: TGTGCCAGCAGTAAGGGACTAGCGGGGAGGGAGACCCAGTACTTC.

The rearrangement links TRBV29-1 to TRBJ2-7; 12 bases align to TRBD1. Germline CDR1 is SQVTM and CDR2 is ANQGSEA. Trimming cost V 2 bases and J 6 bases; bases outside gene matches: 8. This CDR3 region has 15 residues. The CDR3 protein is CSVELGTGGKGEQYF. Here the CDR3 DNA reads TGCAGCGTTGAATTAGGGACAGGGGGCAAAGGCGAGCAGTACTTC.

This chain connects TRBV21-1 to TRBJ2-5; TRBD1 is the table's D call and was not checked against the DNA. TRBV21-1 is a pseudogene segment. This CDR3 is 13 amino acids long. The chain's CDR3 is CASIGQLQETQYF. The CDR3, as DNA: TGTGCCAGCATAGGACAACTTCAAGAGACCCAGTACTTC.

Here the CDR3 reads CASSPQHRGGSEKLFF. CDR3 nucleotide sequence: TGCGCCAGCAGCCCTCAACACAGGGGTGGGAGTGAAAAACTGTTTTTT. The rearrangement links TRBV4-3 to TRBJ1-4; 7 bases map to TRBD1. After removal of 4 bases from V and 7 bases from J, the junction contained 12 bases not matched to a gene. Germline CDR1 reads LGHNA; CDR2 reads YSLEER. The CDR3 totals 16 residues.